This T cell receptor (beta chain) was obtained from a study of blood T cell repertoires in COVID-19. Turning to the study itself: Donors in the United States, Italy and Spain gave samples during acute or convalescent COVID-19. PBMCs, B-cell-depleted T cells, or T cells were the source of the cDNA or gDNA that made up the material.

Study processing details: The assay estimated nucleated cells by amplifying reference gene primers. The method was immunoSEQ multiplex PCR; TCRdb's version includes in-frame clones alone and lacks a portion of them. That table is the source of V, J and clone size, and D and trimming were worked out from the DNA. The sample has 28,000 or so clones; nearly 90% are singletons. CDR3 length: 14 amino acids. V lost 2 bases and J 5 bases, leaving 13 bases between the germline ends. Per the germline V gene, CDR1 is ENHRY and CDR2 is SYGVKD. This TCR was sampled from a man between 65 and 85 years old with acute or convalescent COVID-19. V usage is TRBV10-3 and J usage is TRBJ2-7; D gene ambiguous. Material for sequencing was peripheral blood. CDR3 bases: TGTGCCATCAGTGAGGAAATAGAGTTCAACGAGCAGTACTTC. It specifies CAISEEIEFNEQYF.